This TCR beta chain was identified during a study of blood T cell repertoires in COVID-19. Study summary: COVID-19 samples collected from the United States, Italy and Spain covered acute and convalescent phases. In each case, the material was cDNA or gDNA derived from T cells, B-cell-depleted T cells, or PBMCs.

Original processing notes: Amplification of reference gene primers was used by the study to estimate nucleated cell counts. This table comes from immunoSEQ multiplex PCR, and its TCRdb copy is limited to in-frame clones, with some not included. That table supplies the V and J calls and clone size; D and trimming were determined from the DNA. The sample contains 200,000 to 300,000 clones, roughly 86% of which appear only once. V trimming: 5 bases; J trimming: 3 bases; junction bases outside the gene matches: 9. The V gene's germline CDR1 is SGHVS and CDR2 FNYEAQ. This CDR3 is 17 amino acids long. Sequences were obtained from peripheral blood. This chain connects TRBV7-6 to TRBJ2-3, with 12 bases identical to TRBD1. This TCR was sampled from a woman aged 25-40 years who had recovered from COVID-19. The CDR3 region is CASSLLPGQGATDTQYF. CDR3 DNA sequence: TGTGCCAGCAGCCTGTTACCGGGACAGGGGGCTACAGATACGCAGTATTTT. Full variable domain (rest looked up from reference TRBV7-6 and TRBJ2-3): GAGVSQSPRYKVTKRGQDVALRCDPISGHVSLYWYRQALGQGPEFLTYFNYEAQQDKSGLPNDRFSAERPEGSISTLTIQRTEQRDSAMYRCASSLLPGQGATDTQYFGPGTRLTVL.